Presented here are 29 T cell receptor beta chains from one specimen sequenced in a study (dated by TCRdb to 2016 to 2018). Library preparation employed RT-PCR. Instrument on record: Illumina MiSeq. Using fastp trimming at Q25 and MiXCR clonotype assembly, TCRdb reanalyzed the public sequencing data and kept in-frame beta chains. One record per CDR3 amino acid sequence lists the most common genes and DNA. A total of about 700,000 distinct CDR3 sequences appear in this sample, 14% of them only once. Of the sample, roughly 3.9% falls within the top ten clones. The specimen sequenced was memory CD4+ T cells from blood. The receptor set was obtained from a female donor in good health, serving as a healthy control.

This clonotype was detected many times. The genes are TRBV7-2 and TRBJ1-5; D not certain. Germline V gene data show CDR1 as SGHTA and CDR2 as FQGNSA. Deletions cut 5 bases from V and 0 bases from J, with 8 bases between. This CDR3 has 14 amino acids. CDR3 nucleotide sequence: TGTGCCAGCAGCCTAAGGCCTAGCAATCAGCCCCAGCATTTT. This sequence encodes CASSLRPSNQPQHF.

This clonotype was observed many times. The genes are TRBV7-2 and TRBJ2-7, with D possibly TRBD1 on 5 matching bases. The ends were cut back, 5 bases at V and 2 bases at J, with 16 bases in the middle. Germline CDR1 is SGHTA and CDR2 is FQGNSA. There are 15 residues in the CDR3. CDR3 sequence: CASSRQGGETYEQYF. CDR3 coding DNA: TGTGCCAGCAGCCGCCAGGGCGGAGAAACCTACGAGCAGTACTTC. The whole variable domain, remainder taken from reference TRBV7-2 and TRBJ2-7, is GAGVSQSPSNKVTEKGKDVELRCDPISGHTALYWYRQSLGQGLEFLIYFQGNSAPDKSGLPSDRFSAERTGGSVSTLTIQRTQQEDSAVYLCASSRQGGETYEQYFGPGTRLTVT.

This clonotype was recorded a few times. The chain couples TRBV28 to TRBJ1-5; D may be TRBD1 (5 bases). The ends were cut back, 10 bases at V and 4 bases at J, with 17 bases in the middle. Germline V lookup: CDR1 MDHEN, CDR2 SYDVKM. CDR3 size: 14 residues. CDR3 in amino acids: CATNLGGENQPQHF. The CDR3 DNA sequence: TGTGCCACCAACTTAGGAGGGGAAAATCAGCCCCAGCATTTT.

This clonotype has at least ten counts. CDR3 amino acids: CSARDIAGAVSEQYF. DNA of the CDR3: TGCAGTGCTAGAGATATAGCGGGAGCTGTCTCCGAGCAGTACTTC. The rearrangement uses TRBV20-1 and TRBJ2-7, with 9 nucleotides matching TRBD2. Germline lookup yields CDR1 DFQATT and CDR2 SNEGSKA (reference sequence). Trimming at V came to 0 bases and at J to 6 bases, leaving 9 bases not matched to a gene. There are 15 residues in the CDR3.

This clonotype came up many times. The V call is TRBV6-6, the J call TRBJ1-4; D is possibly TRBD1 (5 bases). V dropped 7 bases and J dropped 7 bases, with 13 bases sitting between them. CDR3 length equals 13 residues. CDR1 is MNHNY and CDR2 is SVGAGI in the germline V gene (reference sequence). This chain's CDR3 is CASKRGVSEKLFF. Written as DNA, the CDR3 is TGTGCCAGCAAACGGGGGGTTAGTGAAAAACTGTTTTTT.

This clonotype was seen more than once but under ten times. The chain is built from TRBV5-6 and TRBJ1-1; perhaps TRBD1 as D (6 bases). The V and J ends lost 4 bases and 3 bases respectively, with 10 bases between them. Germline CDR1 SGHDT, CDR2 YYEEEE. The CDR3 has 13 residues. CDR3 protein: CASSRGAYTEAFF. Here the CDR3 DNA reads TGTGCCAGCAGCCGGGGGGCCTACACTGAAGCTTTCTTT.

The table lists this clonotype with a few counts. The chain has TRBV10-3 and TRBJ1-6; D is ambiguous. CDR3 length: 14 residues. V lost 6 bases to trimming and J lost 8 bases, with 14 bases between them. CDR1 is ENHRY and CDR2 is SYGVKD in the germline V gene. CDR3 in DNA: TGTGCCATCAGACCCCAGGTAGCGGATTCACCCCTCCACTTT. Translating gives CAIRPQVADSPLHF.

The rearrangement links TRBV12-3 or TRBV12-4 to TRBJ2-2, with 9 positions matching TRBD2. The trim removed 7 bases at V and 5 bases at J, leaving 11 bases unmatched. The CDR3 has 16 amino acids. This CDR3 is CASTERLAGRTGELFF. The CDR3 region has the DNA TGTGCCAGCACCGAGAGGCTAGCGGGAAGGACCGGGGAGCTGTTTTTT.

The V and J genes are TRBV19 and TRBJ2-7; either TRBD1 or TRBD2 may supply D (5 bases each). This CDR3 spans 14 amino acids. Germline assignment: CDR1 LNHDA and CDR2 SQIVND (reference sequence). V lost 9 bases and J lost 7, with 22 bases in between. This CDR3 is CASSLRDGRLEQYF. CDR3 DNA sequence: TGTGCCAGCTCCCTCCGGGACGGACGTCTGGAGCAGTACTTC.

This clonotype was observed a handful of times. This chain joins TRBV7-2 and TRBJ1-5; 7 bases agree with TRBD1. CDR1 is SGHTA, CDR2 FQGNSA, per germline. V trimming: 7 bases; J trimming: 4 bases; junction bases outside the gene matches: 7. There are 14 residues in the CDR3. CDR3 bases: TGTGCCAGCACTCAAATACAGGGGAATCAGCCCCAGCATTTT. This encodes CASTQIQGNQPQHF.

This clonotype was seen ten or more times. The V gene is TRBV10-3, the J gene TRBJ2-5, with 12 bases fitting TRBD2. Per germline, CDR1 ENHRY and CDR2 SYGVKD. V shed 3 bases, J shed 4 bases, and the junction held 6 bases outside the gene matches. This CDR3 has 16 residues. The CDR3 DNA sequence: TGTGCCATCAGTGACCCTAGCGGGGGGGCCCGAGAGACCCAGTACTTC. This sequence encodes CAISDPSGGARETQYF.

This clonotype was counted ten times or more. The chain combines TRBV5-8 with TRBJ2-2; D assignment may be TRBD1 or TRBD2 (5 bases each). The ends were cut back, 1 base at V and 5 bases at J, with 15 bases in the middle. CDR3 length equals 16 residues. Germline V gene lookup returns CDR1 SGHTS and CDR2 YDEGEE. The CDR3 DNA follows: TGTGCCAGCAGCTTGTTTGGGGGAGCGCCGACCGGGGAGCTGTTTTTT. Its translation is CASSLFGGAPTGELFF.

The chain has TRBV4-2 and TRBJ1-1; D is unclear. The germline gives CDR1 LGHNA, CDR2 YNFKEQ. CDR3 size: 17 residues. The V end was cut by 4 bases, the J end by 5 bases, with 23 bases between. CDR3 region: CASSPRLPDPLGTEAFF. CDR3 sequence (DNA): TGTGCCAGCAGCCCGAGATTGCCGGACCCCTTAGGGACTGAAGCTTTCTTT.

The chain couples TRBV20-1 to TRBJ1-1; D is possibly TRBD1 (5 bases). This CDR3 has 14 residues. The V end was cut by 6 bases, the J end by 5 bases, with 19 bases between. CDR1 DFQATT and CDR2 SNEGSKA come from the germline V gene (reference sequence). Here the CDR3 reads CSAWLASGGTEAFF. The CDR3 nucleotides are TGCAGTGCATGGTTGGCATCCGGGGGTACTGAAGCTTTCTTT.

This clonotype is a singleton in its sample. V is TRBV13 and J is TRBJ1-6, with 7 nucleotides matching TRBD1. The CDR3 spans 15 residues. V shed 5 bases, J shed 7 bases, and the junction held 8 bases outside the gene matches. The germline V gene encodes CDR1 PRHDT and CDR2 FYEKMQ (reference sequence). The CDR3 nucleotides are TGTGCCAGCAGCACTACAACAGGGGCGAATTCACCCCTCCACTTT. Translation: CASSTTTGANSPLHF.

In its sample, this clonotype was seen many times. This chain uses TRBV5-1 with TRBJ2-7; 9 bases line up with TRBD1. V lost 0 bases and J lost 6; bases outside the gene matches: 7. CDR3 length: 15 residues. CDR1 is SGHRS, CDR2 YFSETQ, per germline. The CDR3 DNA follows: TGCGCCAGCAGCTTGGACGGAGGACAGGGGCGCGAGCAGTACTTC. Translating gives CASSLDGGQGREQYF.

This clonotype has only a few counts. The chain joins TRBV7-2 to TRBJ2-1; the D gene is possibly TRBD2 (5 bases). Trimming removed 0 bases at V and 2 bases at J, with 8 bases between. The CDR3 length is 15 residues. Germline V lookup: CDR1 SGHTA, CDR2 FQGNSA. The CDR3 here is CASSLAGVTYNEQFF. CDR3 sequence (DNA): TGTGCCAGCAGCTTAGCGGGAGTAACCTACAATGAGCAGTTCTTC.

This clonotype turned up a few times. The DNA of the CDR3 is TGTGCCACCAGGGGGGAAGGGACAGGGCCCTATGGCTACACCTTC. Encoded protein: CATRGEGTGPYGYTF. V and J are TRBV28 and TRBJ1-2, with 9 nucleotides matching TRBD1. This CDR3 is 15 amino acids long. Losses at the gene ends were 10 bases for V and 4 bases for J; bases not matched to a gene: 13. From germline, CDR1 is MDHEN and CDR2 SYDVKM.

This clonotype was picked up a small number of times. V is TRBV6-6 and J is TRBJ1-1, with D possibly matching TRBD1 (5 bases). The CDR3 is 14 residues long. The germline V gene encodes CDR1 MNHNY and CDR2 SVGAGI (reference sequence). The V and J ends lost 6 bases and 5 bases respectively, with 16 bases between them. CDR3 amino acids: CASSPWGVGTEAFF. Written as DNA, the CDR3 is TGTGCCAGCAGCCCTTGGGGGGTCGGAACTGAAGCTTTCTTT.

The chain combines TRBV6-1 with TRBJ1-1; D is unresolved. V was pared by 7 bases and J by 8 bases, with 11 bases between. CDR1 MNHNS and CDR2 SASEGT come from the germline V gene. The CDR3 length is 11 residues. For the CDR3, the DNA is TGTGCCAGCACGGGTACCCGGGAAGCTTTCTTT. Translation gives CASTGTREAFF.

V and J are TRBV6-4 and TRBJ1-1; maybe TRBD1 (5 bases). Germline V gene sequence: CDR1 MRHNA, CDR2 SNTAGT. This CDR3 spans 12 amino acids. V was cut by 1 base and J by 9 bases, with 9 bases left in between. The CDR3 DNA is TGTGCCAGCAGTGACTACGGGGGTCAAGCTTTCTTT. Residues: CASSDYGGQAFF.

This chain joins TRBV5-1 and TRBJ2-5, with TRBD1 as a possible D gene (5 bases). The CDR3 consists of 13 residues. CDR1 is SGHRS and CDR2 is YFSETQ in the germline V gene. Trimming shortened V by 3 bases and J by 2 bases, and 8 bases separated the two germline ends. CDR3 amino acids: CASSWQGQETQYF. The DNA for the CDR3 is TGCGCCAGCAGCTGGCAGGGTCAAGAGACCCAGTACTTC.

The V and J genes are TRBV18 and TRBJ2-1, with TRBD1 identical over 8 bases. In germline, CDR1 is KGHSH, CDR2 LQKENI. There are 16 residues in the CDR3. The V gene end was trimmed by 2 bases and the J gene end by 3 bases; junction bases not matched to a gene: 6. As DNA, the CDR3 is TGTGCCAGCTCACCAGGGCTCGGGACAGGCTACAATGAGCAGTTCTTC. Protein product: CASSPGLGTGYNEQFF. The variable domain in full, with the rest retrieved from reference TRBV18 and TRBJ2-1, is NAGVMQNPRHLVRRRGQEARLRCSPMKGHSHVYWYRQLPEEGLKFMVYLQKENIIDESGMPKERFSAEFPKEGPSILRIQQVVRGDSAAYFCASSPGLGTGYNEQFFGPGTRLTVL.

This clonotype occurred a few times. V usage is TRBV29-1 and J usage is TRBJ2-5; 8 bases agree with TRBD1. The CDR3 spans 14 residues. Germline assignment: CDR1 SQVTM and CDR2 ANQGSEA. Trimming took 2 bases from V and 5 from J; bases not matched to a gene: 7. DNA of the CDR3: TGCAGCGTTGAATTAGACAGGGGCAGTGAGACCCAGTACTTC. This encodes CSVELDRGSETQYF.

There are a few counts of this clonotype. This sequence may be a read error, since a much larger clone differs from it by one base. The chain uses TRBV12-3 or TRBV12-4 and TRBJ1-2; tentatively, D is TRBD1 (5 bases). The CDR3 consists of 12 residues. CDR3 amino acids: CASSLAGTADAF. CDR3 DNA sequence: TGTGCCAGCAGTTTAGCAGGGACCGCTGACGCCTTC.

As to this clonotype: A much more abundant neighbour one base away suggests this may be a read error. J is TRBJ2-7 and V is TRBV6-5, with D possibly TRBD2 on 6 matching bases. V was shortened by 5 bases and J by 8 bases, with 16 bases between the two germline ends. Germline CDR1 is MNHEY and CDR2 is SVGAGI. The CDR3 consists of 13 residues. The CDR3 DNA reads TGTGCCAGCAGTAATGGAGGGAAGCGCAAGCAGTACTTC. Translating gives CASSNGGKRKQYF.

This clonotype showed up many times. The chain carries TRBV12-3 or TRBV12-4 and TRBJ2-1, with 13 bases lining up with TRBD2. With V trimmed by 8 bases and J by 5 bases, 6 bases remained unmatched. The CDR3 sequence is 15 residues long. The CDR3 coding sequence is TGTGCCAGCTCTCCGGGACTAGCGGGGAACAATGAGCAGTTCTTC. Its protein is CASSPGLAGNNEQFF.

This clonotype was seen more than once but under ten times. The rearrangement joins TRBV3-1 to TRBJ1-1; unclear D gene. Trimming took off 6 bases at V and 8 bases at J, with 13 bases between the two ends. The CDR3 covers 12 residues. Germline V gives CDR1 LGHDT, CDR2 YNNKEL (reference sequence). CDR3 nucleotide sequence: TGTGCCAGCAGTACGTGGGGTGAGGAAGCTTTCTTT. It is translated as CASSTWGEEAFF.

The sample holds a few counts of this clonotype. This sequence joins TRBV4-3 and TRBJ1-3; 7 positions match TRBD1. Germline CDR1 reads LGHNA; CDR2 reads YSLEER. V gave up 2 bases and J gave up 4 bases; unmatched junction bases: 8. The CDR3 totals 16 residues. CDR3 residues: CASSQTGTAMGNTIYF. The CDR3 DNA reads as TGCGCCAGCAGCCAAACCGGGACAGCCATGGGAAACACCATATATTTT.